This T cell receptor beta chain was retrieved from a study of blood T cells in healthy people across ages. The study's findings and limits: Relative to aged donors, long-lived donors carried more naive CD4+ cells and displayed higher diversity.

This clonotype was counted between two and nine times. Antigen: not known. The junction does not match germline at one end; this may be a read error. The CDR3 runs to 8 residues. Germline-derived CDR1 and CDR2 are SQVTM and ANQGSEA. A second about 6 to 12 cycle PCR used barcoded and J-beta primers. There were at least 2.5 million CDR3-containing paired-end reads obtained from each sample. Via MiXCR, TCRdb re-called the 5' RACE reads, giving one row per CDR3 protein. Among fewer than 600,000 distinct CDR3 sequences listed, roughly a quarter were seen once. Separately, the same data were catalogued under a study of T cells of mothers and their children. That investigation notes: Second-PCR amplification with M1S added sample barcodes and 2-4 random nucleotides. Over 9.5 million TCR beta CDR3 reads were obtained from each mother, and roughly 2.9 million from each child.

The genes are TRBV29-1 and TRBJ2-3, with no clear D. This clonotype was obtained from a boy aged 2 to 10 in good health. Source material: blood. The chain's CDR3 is CSVPPETF. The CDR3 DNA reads TGCAGCGTTCCCCCAGAGACCTTT.